This is a list of T cell receptor beta chains from one sample in a study of blood T cell repertoires in COVID-19. The table came from immunoSEQ multiplex PCR; TCRdb's copy has only in-frame clones and leaves some out. Of 200,000 or so clones listed, about nine tenths are singletons. The sample was peripheral blood. Receptors were obtained from a middle-aged man with acute or convalescent COVID-19. Each CDR3 is given with its conserved first and last residue. Fields, in order: CDR3 DNA, CDR3 protein, J gene, D gene, V gene, clone size. D genes are given only for firm matches. Rows may omit the clone size; those that give it use once, few, many or a size class.

cdr3_nt: TGTGCCAGTAGTACACTACAGGGGTTGTTGAGCAATCAGCCCCAGCATTTT; cdr3_aa: CASSTLQGLLSNQPQHF; j_call: TRBJ1-5; d_call: TRBD1; v_call: TRBV19; clone_size: once
cdr3_nt: TGTGCCAGTAGTACCTTCCCGGACAGCCCAAACACTGAAGCTTTCTTT; cdr3_aa: CASSTFPDSPNTEAFF; j_call: TRBJ1-1; d_call: .; v_call: TRBV19; clone_size: .
cdr3_nt: TGTGCCAGCAGCTCCGCCGGGACTAGCGGGGGGGCCGGGGAGCTGTTTTTT; cdr3_aa: CASSSAGTSGGAGELFF; j_call: TRBJ2-2; d_call: TRBD2; v_call: TRBV7-3; clone_size: .
cdr3_nt: TGTGCCAGCAGCCCGATGGGACAGGGGGCGCATAATGAGCAGTTCTTC; cdr3_aa: CASSPMGQGAHNEQFF; j_call: TRBJ2-1; d_call: TRBD1; v_call: TRBV5-4; clone_size: .
cdr3_nt: TGCGCCAGCAGCCTTCCTCTGCAGGAGGGCACTGAAGCTTTCTTT; cdr3_aa: CASSLPLQEGTEAFF; j_call: TRBJ1-1; d_call: .; v_call: TRBV4-1; clone_size: .
cdr3_nt: TGTGCCAGCTCACCATCCCCCGCGGACACTGAAGCTTTCTTT; cdr3_aa: CASSPSPADTEAFF; j_call: TRBJ1-1; d_call: .; v_call: TRBV18; clone_size: few
cdr3_nt: TGTGCCAGCAGTGACACAGGGGGAAGTTATGGCTACACCTTC; cdr3_aa: CASSDTGGSYGYTF; j_call: TRBJ1-2; d_call: TRBD1; v_call: TRBV6-1; clone_size: .
cdr3_nt: TGTGCCAGTATTTCCCCCCCCGCGGGATATGGGAGGGATGATGGCTACACCTTC; cdr3_aa: CASISPPAGYGRDDGYTF; j_call: TRBJ1-2; d_call: .; v_call: TRBV19; clone_size: .
cdr3_nt: TGCGCCAGCAGCGCAGGACAGGGGGTTTACAATGAGCAGTTCTTC; cdr3_aa: CASSAGQGVYNEQFF; j_call: TRBJ2-1; d_call: TRBD1; v_call: TRBV5-1; clone_size: .
cdr3_nt: TGTGCCAGCAGCGGGAGAGCGAACTATGGCTACACCTTC; cdr3_aa: CASSGRANYGYTF; j_call: TRBJ1-2; d_call: .; v_call: TRBV5-8; clone_size: .
cdr3_nt: TGCGCCAGCAGCAGCACAGGGAAGGCTGAAGCTTTCTTT; cdr3_aa: CASSSTGKAEAFF; j_call: TRBJ1-1; d_call: .; v_call: TRBV5-1; clone_size: .
cdr3_nt: TGCGCCAGCAGGACTGGACGGGGCAATGAGCAGTTCTTC; cdr3_aa: CASRTGRGNEQFF; j_call: TRBJ2-1; d_call: .; v_call: TRBV5-1; clone_size: once
cdr3_nt: TGTGCCAGCAGTTACAGGGCTAGCGGGGCCGGGGAGCTGTTTTTT; cdr3_aa: CASSYRASGAGELFF; j_call: TRBJ2-2; d_call: TRBD2; v_call: TRBV6-5; clone_size: .
cdr3_nt: TGTGCCAGCTCGGCAGGGCCACGTACGCCCCAGCATTTT; cdr3_aa: CASSAGPRTPQHF; j_call: TRBJ1-5; d_call: .; v_call: TRBV12-3/TRBV12-4; clone_size: many
cdr3_nt: TGTGCCAGCAGCCTAGGGGGACAGGGTGGAAACACCATATATTTT; cdr3_aa: CASSLGGQGGNTIYF; j_call: TRBJ1-3; d_call: TRBD1; v_call: TRBV7-6; clone_size: .
cdr3_nt: TGTGCCAGCAGTGAACAGGTTAACTATGGCTACACCTTC; cdr3_aa: CASSEQVNYGYTF; j_call: TRBJ1-2; d_call: .; v_call: TRBV2; clone_size: few
cdr3_nt: TGTGCCAGCAGTTACTCGTCCACTGGCGGGGTCTACGAGCAGTACTTC; cdr3_aa: CASSYSSTGGVYEQYF; j_call: TRBJ2-7; d_call: .; v_call: TRBV6-5; clone_size: .
cdr3_nt: TGTGCCAGCAGCTTAGATCCTAGTGGAACTGAAGCTTTCTTT; cdr3_aa: CASSLDPSGTEAFF; j_call: TRBJ1-1; d_call: .; v_call: TRBV11-2; clone_size: .
cdr3_nt: TGCGCCAGCAGCTTTCAAGGGGTCGAGCAGTACTTC; cdr3_aa: CASSFQGVEQYF; j_call: TRBJ2-7; d_call: .; v_call: TRBV5-1; clone_size: .
cdr3_nt: TGTGCCAGCAGCCAAGTAGGACAGGGAGATTCACCCCTCCACTTT; cdr3_aa: CASSQVGQGDSPLHF; j_call: TRBJ1-6; d_call: TRBD1; v_call: TRBV4-2; clone_size: .
cdr3_nt: TGTGCCAGCAGGATCGGACAGGACGTTAACTATGGCTACACCTTC; cdr3_aa: CASRIGQDVNYGYTF; j_call: TRBJ1-2; d_call: TRBD1; v_call: TRBV6-5; clone_size: .
cdr3_nt: TGTGCCAGCAGCGATACCTCAGGGGTGGTGGGGGCCAACGTCCTGACTTTC; cdr3_aa: CASSDTSGVVGANVLTF; j_call: TRBJ2-6; d_call: .; v_call: TRBV11-2; clone_size: .
cdr3_nt: TGTGCCAGCTCACCGCGGACAGGGGCCACTGAAGCTTTCTTT; cdr3_aa: CASSPRTGATEAFF; j_call: TRBJ1-1; d_call: TRBD1; v_call: TRBV18; clone_size: .
cdr3_nt: TGCGCCAGCAGCTTGGGACCCCGGCCAGGGCTTAACACTGAAGCTTTCTTT; cdr3_aa: CASSLGPRPGLNTEAFF; j_call: TRBJ1-1; d_call: .; v_call: TRBV5-1; clone_size: .
cdr3_nt: TGTGCCTGGAGTGCAGGGGGGAGGTCAGGCTACACCTTC; cdr3_aa: CAWSAGGRSGYTF; j_call: TRBJ1-2; d_call: TRBD1; v_call: TRBV30; clone_size: .
cdr3_nt: TGCGCCAGCAGCGCAGGATACGAGCAGTACTTC; cdr3_aa: CASSAGYEQYF; j_call: TRBJ2-7; d_call: .; v_call: TRBV10-1; clone_size: .
cdr3_nt: TGTGTCAGAAGCTGTGACATAAGGGGCACTGAAGCTTTCTTT; cdr3_aa: CVRSCDIRGTEAFF; j_call: TRBJ1-1; d_call: .; v_call: TRBV7-5; clone_size: .
cdr3_nt: TGTGCCAGTAGTATATTGGGGGACAGGGAGGACACTGAAGCTTTCTTT; cdr3_aa: CASSILGDREDTEAFF; j_call: TRBJ1-1; d_call: TRBD1; v_call: TRBV19; clone_size: .
cdr3_nt: TGTGCCAGCAGCTTTTCAGGGAACACTGAAGCTTTCTTT; cdr3_aa: CASSFSGNTEAFF; j_call: TRBJ1-1; d_call: .; v_call: TRBV7-9; clone_size: .
cdr3_nt: TGCGCCAGCAGCTTGGAACTGGGCCAGAACACTGAAGCTTTCTTT; cdr3_aa: CASSLELGQNTEAFF; j_call: TRBJ1-1; d_call: .; v_call: TRBV5-1; clone_size: .
cdr3_nt: TGTGCAGCAAGGGAGTCCCACTATGGCTACACCTTC; cdr3_aa: CAARESHYGYTF; j_call: TRBJ1-2; d_call: .; v_call: TRBV19; clone_size: .
cdr3_nt: TGTGCCAGCAGAGGGACAGGGGTGAACAATGAGCAGTTCTTC; cdr3_aa: CASRGTGVNNEQFF; j_call: TRBJ2-1; d_call: TRBD1; v_call: TRBV6-5; clone_size: once
cdr3_nt: TGTGCCAGCAGTTACGGGACAGGGGCAGGAAACTATGGCTACACCTTC; cdr3_aa: CASSYGTGAGNYGYTF; j_call: TRBJ1-2; d_call: TRBD1; v_call: TRBV6-2/TRBV6-3; clone_size: .
cdr3_nt: TGTGCCAGCAGTTTATCCATTACTAGGTCGTCCTACAATGAGCAGTTCTTC; cdr3_aa: CASSLSITRSSYNEQFF; j_call: TRBJ2-1; d_call: .; v_call: TRBV27; clone_size: .
cdr3_nt: TGTGCCAGCTCACCCCGGACAGGCAGCTCCTATAATTCACCCCTCCACTTT; cdr3_aa: CASSPRTGSSYNSPLHF; j_call: TRBJ1-6; d_call: TRBD1; v_call: TRBV18; clone_size: .
cdr3_nt: TGTGCCAGCAGCGCCTCACGCGGGGTTAACACCGGGGAGCTGTTTTTT; cdr3_aa: CASSASRGVNTGELFF; j_call: TRBJ2-2; d_call: .; v_call: TRBV9; clone_size: .
cdr3_nt: TGTGCCAGCAGTGACCCACCGGGAACCCTCCCTGGAAACGGCTACACCTTC; cdr3_aa: CASSDPPGTLPGNGYTF; j_call: TRBJ1-2; d_call: .; v_call: TRBV2; clone_size: few
cdr3_nt: TGTGCCAGCTCACTACAGGGGAAACAGCCCCAGCATTTT; cdr3_aa: CASSLQGKQPQHF; j_call: TRBJ1-5; d_call: TRBD1; v_call: TRBV18; clone_size: .
cdr3_nt: TGTGCCAGCAGCTTATCCGGACAGGGGTTCTCTGGAAACACCATATATTTT; cdr3_aa: CASSLSGQGFSGNTIYF; j_call: TRBJ1-3; d_call: TRBD1; v_call: TRBV7-9; clone_size: .
cdr3_nt: TGTGCCTCCTCAGGGGAAAATTCACCCCTCCACTTT; cdr3_aa: CASSGENSPLHF; j_call: TRBJ1-6; d_call: .; v_call: TRBV30; clone_size: few
cdr3_nt: TGTGCCAGCAGCTTAGCGGCTAGCGGAAACTACGAGCAGTACTTC; cdr3_aa: CASSLAASGNYEQYF; j_call: TRBJ2-7; d_call: TRBD2; v_call: TRBV7-6; clone_size: few
cdr3_nt: TGTGCCAGCAGCGCCCAGACAGAGGTGGGCCACGAGCAGTACTTC; cdr3_aa: CASSAQTEVGHEQYF; j_call: TRBJ2-7; d_call: .; v_call: TRBV9; clone_size: .
cdr3_nt: TGTGCCAGCAGCCCGATCGGGGGATTCGGAAACACCATATATTTT; cdr3_aa: CASSPIGGFGNTIYF; j_call: TRBJ1-3; d_call: .; v_call: TRBV3-1/TRBV3-2; clone_size: .
cdr3_nt: TGCGCCAGCAGCCCCCAGGACAGGATGAACACTGAAGCTTTCTTT; cdr3_aa: CASSPQDRMNTEAFF; j_call: TRBJ1-1; d_call: TRBD1; v_call: TRBV5-1; clone_size: .
cdr3_nt: TGTGCCAGCAGTCCGGGTAATGAAAAACTGTTTTTT; cdr3_aa: CASSPGNEKLFF; j_call: TRBJ1-4; d_call: .; v_call: TRBV6-5; clone_size: .
cdr3_nt: TGCGCCAGCAGCTTGCCCGAGACAGGTCAAGAGACCCAGTACTTC; cdr3_aa: CASSLPETGQETQYF; j_call: TRBJ2-5; d_call: .; v_call: TRBV5-1; clone_size: .
cdr3_nt: TGCAGCGTATCGACAGGGGGTAAGCCCCAGCATTTT; cdr3_aa: CSVSTGGKPQHF; j_call: TRBJ1-5; d_call: TRBD1; v_call: TRBV29-1; clone_size: .
cdr3_nt: TGCGCCAGCAGATTAGCGGGGGGGCCCACCGGGGAGCTGTTTTTT; cdr3_aa: CASRLAGGPTGELFF; j_call: TRBJ2-2; d_call: TRBD2; v_call: TRBV10-2; clone_size: .
cdr3_nt: TGTGCCAGCAGCCAAGATCGAGGGATATCTGCTTTCTTT; cdr3_aa: CASSQDRGISAFF; j_call: TRBJ1-1; d_call: .; v_call: TRBV14; clone_size: .
cdr3_nt: TGTGCCAGCAGCGCGGACACTGCTGGAAACACCATATATTTT; cdr3_aa: CASSADTAGNTIYF; j_call: TRBJ1-3; d_call: .; v_call: TRBV5-5; clone_size: .
cdr3_nt: TGCGCCAGCAGCTGGGACACCTATGGCTACACCTTC; cdr3_aa: CASSWDTYGYTF; j_call: TRBJ1-2; d_call: .; v_call: TRBV5-1; clone_size: .
cdr3_nt: TGCGCCAGCAGTGAGTCTGGTCGGACAGGCGAAGCTTTCTTT; cdr3_aa: CASSESGRTGEAFF; j_call: TRBJ1-1; d_call: TRBD1; v_call: TRBV10-2; clone_size: .
cdr3_nt: TGTGCCAGCAGCCATGGAGAGGCTTACTACGAGCAGTACTTC; cdr3_aa: CASSHGEAYYEQYF; j_call: TRBJ2-7; d_call: .; v_call: TRBV7-8; clone_size: .
cdr3_nt: TGTGCCTGGACCTTACAAGGGACAAACGGAAACACCATATATTTT; cdr3_aa: CAWTLQGTNGNTIYF; j_call: TRBJ1-3; d_call: .; v_call: TRBV30; clone_size: .
cdr3_nt: TGTGCCAGCAGCTTCGGGGCCGGGGGGGCTCGGAACAATGAGCAGTTCTTC; cdr3_aa: CASSFGAGGARNNEQFF; j_call: TRBJ2-1; d_call: TRBD2; v_call: TRBV7-9; clone_size: .
cdr3_nt: TGCGCCAGCAGTGTCCGGTTCACAGGCAAACCATCTTGGGGCTACACCTTC; cdr3_aa: CASSVRFTGKPSWGYTF; j_call: TRBJ1-2; d_call: .; v_call: TRBV10-1; clone_size: .
cdr3_nt: TGTGCCAGCAGCCCCTTTTTAAATGAGCAGTTCTTC; cdr3_aa: CASSPFLNEQFF; j_call: TRBJ2-1; d_call: .; v_call: TRBV6-5; clone_size: .